This T cell receptor beta chain comes out of a study of blood T cells in healthy people across ages. This clonotype was seen a handful of times. Using a J-beta primer mix together with a sample-barcoded 5' primer, a second PCR was run for about 7 to 12 cycles. TCRdb independently ran MiXCR on the 5' RACE reads; one entry per CDR3 protein. The sample holds 540,000 or so distinct CDR3 sequences; 24% are singletons and the top ten take less than 9%. The same sample was also used in a study of T cells of mothers and their children.

This TCR came from a boy aged 5-17 years in good health. The sequenced material came from blood.

The CDR3 loop reads CASRPGRLNEQFF. CDR3 coding DNA: TGTGCCAGCAGGCCTGGGCGTTTAAATGAGCAGTTCTTC. The rearrangement links TRBV28 to TRBJ2-1; D remains ambiguous. CDR3 length: 13 residues. Germline CDR1 and CDR2: MDHEN and SYDVKM. Trimming cost V 6 bases and J 7 bases, with 13 bases left between them.